These T cell receptor beta chains were read from a single sample in a study of CD8+ T cells in alopecia areata. TCRdb's table, derived via immunoSEQ multiplex PCR, lists solely in-frame clones and lacks some. The table shows about 130,000 clones, with 58% occurring only once. The sequencing used CD4+ T cells sorted from blood, collected at week 0. These TCRs come from a human donor with alopecia areata. Each CDR3 is given with its conserved first and last residue. A D gene is named only where the DNA matches it firmly. The size field is filled for only some rows; it gives once, few, many or a size class.

V gene	D gene	J gene	CDR3 length	clone size	CDR3 DNA	CDR3 protein
TRBV4-3	NA	TRBJ1-5	13	NA	TGCGCCAGCAGCCGCGAACCAAAACAGCCCCAGCATTTT	CASSREPKQPQHF
TRBV2	NA	TRBJ2-5	14	NA	TGTGCCAGCAGTGGGGCTGTAGCTCGGGGGACCCAGTACTTC	CASSGAVARGTQYF
TRBV11-2	NA	TRBJ1-4	13	NA	TGTGCCAGCAGTGCATCGACAGTCGGAGAACTGTTTTTT	CASSASTVGELFF
TRBV5-1	TRBD2	TRBJ2-5	15	NA	TGCGCCAGCAGGGAGCGGGGGGGCCCGGAAGAGACCCAGTACTTC	CASRERGGPEETQYF
TRBV4-3	NA	TRBJ2-1	14	once	TGCGCCAGCAGCCAAGACGGGAGATACAATGAGCAGTTCTTC	CASSQDGRYNEQFF
TRBV19	TRBD1	TRBJ2-7	14	NA	TGTGCCAGTAGTCCGGACAGGTGGTATGGGGAGCAGTACTTC	CASSPDRWYGEQYF
TRBV29-1	TRBD2	TRBJ2-2	14	NA	TGCAGCGTTGAGGGGACTAGGGTGGCCGGGGAGCTGTTTTTT	CSVEGTRVAGELFF
TRBV10-3	NA	TRBJ1-2	13	NA	TGTGCCATCAGTGAGCGGGCGAACTATGGCTACACCTTC	CAISERANYGYTF
TRBV7-2	TRBD2	TRBJ2-2	18	few	TGTGCCAGCAGCCTAAAGGGACTAGCGGGTGGATTCACCGGGGAGCTGTTTTTT	CASSLKGLAGGFTGELFF
TRBV11-2	NA	TRBJ2-7	15	few	TGTGCCAGCAGCCCCACCGGGACCAACTCCTACGAGCAGTACTTC	CASSPTGTNSYEQYF
TRBV18	NA	TRBJ2-7	13	NA	TGTGCCAGCTCACCACAGTTATCCCACGAGCAGTACTTC	CASSPQLSHEQYF
TRBV2	TRBD1	TRBJ2-5	14	NA	TGTGCCAGCAGTGAAAGGGACAGGGAAGAGACCCAGTACTTC	CASSERDREETQYF
TRBV2	TRBD2	TRBJ2-7	14	few	TGTGCCAGCAGAAAGACTAGCGGGGCCTACGAGCAGTACTTC	CASRKTSGAYEQYF
TRBV9	NA	TRBJ1-1	13	NA	TGTGCCAGCAGCGTAGCGGCGGACACTGAAGCTTTCTTT	CASSVAADTEAFF
TRBV9	NA	TRBJ2-7	14	NA	TGTGCCAGCAGCGCGAGGACAGTATCCTACGAGCAGTACTTC	CASSARTVSYEQYF
TRBV5-1	TRBD1	TRBJ2-5	13	NA	TGCGCCAGTTCGGACAGGGACGGGGAGACCCAGTACTTC	CASSDRDGETQYF
TRBV5-1	NA	TRBJ2-5	16	NA	TGCGCCAGCAGGAGGAGGGGCGCTAGCCCCGGGGAGACCCAGTACTTC	CASRRRGASPGETQYF
TRBV5-4	TRBD1	TRBJ1-1	16	NA	TGTGCCAGCAGCTTGGGACAGAGACAGGGAGTCACTGAAGCTTTCTTT	CASSLGQRQGVTEAFF
TRBV30	NA	TRBJ1-2	13	NA	TGTGCCTGGAGTGGTGACCTAGGAGTCGGCTACACCTTC	CAWSGDLGVGYTF
TRBV2	NA	TRBJ2-3	13	NA	TGTGCCAGCAGCAGGGCCGGGCCAGATACGCAGTATTTT	CASSRAGPDTQYF
TRBV6-6	NA	TRBJ1-1	16	few	TGTGCCAGCAGGACGGGCCACAGACTAACCAACACTGAAGCTTTCTTT	CASRTGHRLTNTEAFF
TRBV13	NA	TRBJ2-2	14	NA	TGTGCCAGCAGCTTGAGGCTAGAGGGCGGGGAGCTGTTTTTT	CASSLRLEGGELFF
TRBV5-6	NA	TRBJ2-5	12	NA	TGTGCCAGCAGCTTGGCTGATCCGACCCAGTACTTC	CASSLADPTQYF
TRBV28	NA	TRBJ2-7	12	NA	TGTGCCAGCAGCTCCGGCTCCTACGAGCAGTACTTC	CASSSGSYEQYF
TRBV5-1	TRBD1	TRBJ2-6	18	few	TGCGCCAGCAGCCCTCGGGACAGCCGTTCCTCTGGGGCCAACGTCCTGACTTTC	CASSPRDSRSSGANVLTF
TRBV25-1	NA	TRBJ1-1	13	NA	TGTGCCAGCAGTGAATCCCCCAGCACTGAAGCTTTCTTT	CASSESPSTEAFF
TRBV6-5	TRBD2	TRBJ2-7	14	NA	TGTGCCAGCAGTTCCCCGGGACTAGCGGCCGAGCAGTACTTC	CASSSPGLAAEQYF
TRBV29-1	NA	TRBJ2-2	12	NA	TGCAGCGTTGAGTCGAACACCGGGGAGCTGTTTTTT	CSVESNTGELFF
TRBV4-1	TRBD1	TRBJ2-1	14	NA	TGCGCCAGCAGCGGGACAGGGACGAGAAATGAGCAGTTCTTC	CASSGTGTRNEQFF